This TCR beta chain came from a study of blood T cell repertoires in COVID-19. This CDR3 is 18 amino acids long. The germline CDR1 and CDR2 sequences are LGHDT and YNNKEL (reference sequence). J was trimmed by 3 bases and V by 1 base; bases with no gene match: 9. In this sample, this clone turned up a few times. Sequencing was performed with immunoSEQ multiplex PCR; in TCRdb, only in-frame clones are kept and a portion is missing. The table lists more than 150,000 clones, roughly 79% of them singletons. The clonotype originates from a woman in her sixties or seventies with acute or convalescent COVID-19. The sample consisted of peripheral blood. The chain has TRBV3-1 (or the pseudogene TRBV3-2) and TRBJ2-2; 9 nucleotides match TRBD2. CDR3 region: CASSQGDIAGVHTGELFF. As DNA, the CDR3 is TGTGCCAGCAGCCAAGGCGATATAGCGGGAGTACACACCGGGGAGCTGTTTTTT.